The T cell receptor (beta chain) under discussion was sequenced for a study of blood T cell repertoires in COVID-19. Looking at the study overall: The samples span acute and convalescent COVID-19 from the United States, Italy and Spain. Sample material is recorded as cDNA or gDNA derived from T cells, B-cell-depleted T cells, or PBMCs.

The CDR3 runs to 11 residues. V was cut by 5 bases and J by 6 bases, with 8 bases left in between. Germline CDR1 reads LGHNT; CDR2 reads FRNRAP. Study processing details: Researchers report that nucleated cell counts were estimated from reference gene primer amplification. TCRdb's copy holds only in-frame clones and misses some; the assay was immunoSEQ multiplex PCR. V, J and clone size were drawn from that table, and D and trimming were deduced from the DNA. Of some 230,000 clones in the sample, under 90% are singletons; the top ten hold more than 4.5%. The clonotype was recovered from a woman aged 60-75 years who had recovered from COVID-19. J is TRBJ2-7 and V is TRBV12-5; no firm D call. Sequencing was carried out using peripheral blood. This CDR3 is CASGLSGEQYF. CDR3 sequence (DNA): TGTGCTAGTGGTCTCTCAGGCGAGCAGTACTTC.